The clone carrying this T cell receptor (beta chain) was seen only a few times. Genomic DNA, the template, was used for profiling of the TCR beta VDJ and CDR3. TCRdb re-called the reads with MiXCR, one entry per CDR3 protein. The table lists some 160,000 distinct CDR3 sequences, around 48% of them singletons. Per germline, CDR1 LNHNV and CDR2 YYDKDF (reference sequence). The CDR3 is 15 amino acids. V was clipped by 5 bases and J by 6 bases, with 19 bases between them. The sample originates from a study of CD8+CD57+ T cells in acquired aplastic anemia. Study details: An average of roughly 3 ug of DNA was obtained from sorted CD4+ and CD8+ cells.

All sequencing subjects had displayed CD8+CD57+ cell expansion on flow cytometry. No therapy had been given to the patients at the time of blood sampling. The TCR comes from a human donor with aplastic anemia. The chain combines TRBV15 with TRBJ2-5, with a weak D call TRBD2 (6 bases). The sequencing input was sorted CD4+, CD8+, or CD8+CD57+ T cells (not recorded which) from PBMCs. Here the CDR3 DNA reads TGTGCCACCAGCCCCCAACGGAGGGCCCTACAGACCCAGTACTTC. The encoded protein is CATSPQRRALQTQYF.